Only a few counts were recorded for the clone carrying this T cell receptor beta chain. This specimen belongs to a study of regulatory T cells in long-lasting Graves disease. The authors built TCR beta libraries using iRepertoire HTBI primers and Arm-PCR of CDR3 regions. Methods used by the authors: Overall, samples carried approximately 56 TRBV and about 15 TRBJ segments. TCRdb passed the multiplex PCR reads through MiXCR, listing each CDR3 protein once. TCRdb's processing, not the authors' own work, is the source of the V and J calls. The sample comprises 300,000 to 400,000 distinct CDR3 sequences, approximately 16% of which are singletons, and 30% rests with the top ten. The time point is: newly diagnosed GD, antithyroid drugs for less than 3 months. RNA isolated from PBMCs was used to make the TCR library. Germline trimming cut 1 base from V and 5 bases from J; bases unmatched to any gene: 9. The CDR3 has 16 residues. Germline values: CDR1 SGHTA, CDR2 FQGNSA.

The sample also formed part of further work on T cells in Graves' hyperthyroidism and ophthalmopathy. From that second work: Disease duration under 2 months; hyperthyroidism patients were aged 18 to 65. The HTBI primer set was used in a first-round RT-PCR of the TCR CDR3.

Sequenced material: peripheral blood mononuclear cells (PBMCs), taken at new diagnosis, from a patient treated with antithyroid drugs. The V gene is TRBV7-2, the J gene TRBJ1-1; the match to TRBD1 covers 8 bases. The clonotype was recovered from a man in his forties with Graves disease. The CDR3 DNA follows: TGTGCCAGCAGCTTAGGGGTGCAGGGGGCAAGGACTGAAGCTTTCTTT. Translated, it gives CASSLGVQGARTEAFF. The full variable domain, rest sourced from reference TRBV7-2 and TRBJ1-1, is GAGVSQSPSNKVTEKGKDVELRCDPISGHTALYWYRQSLGQGLEFLIYFQGNSAPDKSGLPSDRFSAERTGGSVSTLTIQRTQQEDSAVYLCASSLGVQGARTEAFFGQGTRLTVV.